These 30 T cell receptor beta chains share one sample of origin, sequenced in a study of cytomegalovirus exposure and HLA in healthy donors. In the PCR, 60 Vbeta and 13 Jbeta primers were used. The method was immunoSEQ multiplex PCR; TCRdb's version includes in-frame clones alone and lacks a portion of them. The repertoire holds fewer than 200,000 clones, with 75% to 85% as singletons. The sample consisted of PBMCs. These receptors came from a boy younger than 18 in good health and CMV-seronegative.

J is TRBJ2-5 and V is TRBV4-3, with 9 bases lining up with TRBD1. CDR1 is LGHNA, CDR2 YSLEER, per germline. This CDR3 contains 19 residues. V was pared by 0 bases and J by 4 bases, with 15 bases of the junction left unmatched. CDR3 in DNA: TGCGCCAGCAGCCAAGATCGGACAGGGGTATCTTGGTACCGAGAGACCCAGTACTTC. Translating it yields CASSQDRTGVSWYRETQYF.

The chain has TRBV19 and TRBJ2-6; 7 bases align to TRBD1. V shed 8 bases, J shed 4 bases, and the junction held 8 bases outside the gene matches. Germline V gene data show CDR1 as LNHDA and CDR2 as SQIVND (reference sequence). The CDR3 spans 15 residues. CDR3 loop: CASSTGAAGANVLTF. The CDR3 nucleotides read TGTGCCAGTTCCACAGGGGCGGCAGGGGCCAACGTCCTGACTTTC.

Details on this clone: Compared with germline, one end of the junction differs, possibly owing to a read error. V and J are TRBV7-7 and TRBJ2-5; the match to TRBD2 covers 9 bases. The CDR3 spans 15 residues. Germline loops: CDR1 SSHAT, CDR2 FNYEAQ (reference sequence). The CDR3 DNA follows: TGTGCTAGCAGCTTAGCCGGACTAGCGAAAGAGACCCAGTACTTC. Its protein product is CASSLAGLAKETQYF.

J is TRBJ1-2 and V is TRBV7-3; TRBD1 agrees at 9 bases. Germline V gene sequence: CDR1 SGHTA, CDR2 FQGTGA. V lost 4 bases to trimming and J lost 8 bases; unmatched junction nucleotides: 11. The CDR3 is 15 amino acids. The CDR3 sequence: CASSSTPGQGTGYTF. The CDR3, as DNA: TGTGCCAGCAGCTCGACCCCGGGACAGGGTACGGGCTACACCTTC. Using reference TRBV7-3 and TRBJ1-2 for the parts outside the CDR3, the full variable domain is GAGVSQTPSNKVTEKGKYVELRCDPISGHTALYWYRQSLGQGPEFLIYFQGTGAADDSGLPNDRFFAVRPEGSVSTLKIQRTERGDSAVYLCASSSTPGQGTGYTFGSGTRLTVV.

The rearrangement joins TRBV15 to TRBJ2-1; D remains unclear. The germline V gene encodes CDR1 LNHNV and CDR2 YYDKDF (reference sequence). The CDR3 loop spans 11 amino acids. Trimming removed 5 bases from V and 9 bases from J, with 8 bases in between. In nucleotides, the CDR3 is TGTGCCACCAGCCGCTCGAGTGAGCAGTTCTTC. This gives the protein CATSRSSEQFF.

The rearrangement joins TRBV19 to TRBJ1-5; TRBD1 matches 7 bases. With 3 bases clipped from V and 5 bases from J, the junction kept 7 bases outside the gene matches. The CDR3 is 15 residues long. Germline CDR1 reads LNHDA; CDR2 reads SQIVND (reference sequence). DNA of the CDR3: TGTGCCAGTAGTATCAGCAGAGGGGGCTATCAGCCCCAGCATTTT. Translated: CASSISRGGYQPQHF.

The genes are TRBV7-6 and TRBJ2-1; possible D gene TRBD2, 5 bases. Trimming removed 5 bases from V and 0 bases from J, with 17 bases in between. The CDR3 extends over 17 amino acids. CDR1 SGHVS and CDR2 FNYEAQ come from the germline V gene. The CDR3 sequence is CASSPVLPGSSYNEQFF. DNA of the CDR3: TGTGCCAGCAGCCCCGTATTGCCGGGGAGCTCCTACAATGAGCAGTTCTTC.

The chain carries TRBV5-8 and TRBJ2-7; 7 nucleotides align to TRBD2. Trimming removed 2 bases from V and 1 base from J; junction bases left unmatched: 9. Germline V lookup: CDR1 SGHTS, CDR2 YDEGEE. The CDR3 is 16 amino acids. CDR3 residues: CASSFAGDVSSYEQYF. Written as DNA, the CDR3 is TGTGCCAGCAGCTTCGCGGGGGATGTTTCTTCCTACGAGCAGTACTTC. The variable domain in full, completed from reference TRBV5-8 and TRBJ2-7, reads EAGVTQSPTHLIKTRGQQATLRCSPISGHTSVYWYQQALGLGLQFLLWYDEGEERNRGNFPPRFSGRQFPNYSSELNVNALELEDSALYLCASSFAGDVSSYEQYFGPGTRLTVT.

V usage is TRBV9 and J usage is TRBJ2-6, with TRBD2 matching 7 bases. The CDR3 covers 17 residues. In germline, CDR1 is SGDLS, CDR2 YYNGEE. Trimming removed 2 bases from V and 2 bases from J; junction bases left unmatched: 7. CDR3 protein: CASSVGGGNTGANVLTF. CDR3 DNA sequence: TGTGCCAGCAGCGTGGGGGGAGGGAATACTGGGGCCAACGTCCTGACTTTC.

V usage is TRBV7-2 and J usage is TRBJ1-5, with TRBD1 identical over 8 bases. With 5 bases clipped from V and 4 bases from J, the junction kept 4 bases outside the gene matches. The V gene's germline CDR1 is SGHTA and CDR2 FQGNSA. This CDR3 comprises 14 residues. The CDR3 nucleotides read TGTGCCAGCAGCGAAAGGACAGGGAATCAGCCCCAGCATTTT. This sequence encodes CASSERTGNQPQHF.

This clone was observed a few times. J is TRBJ1-5 and V is TRBV18; 8 bases are shared with TRBD1. The V and J ends lost 3 bases and 5 bases, in that order; junction bases with no gene match: 0. The CDR3 has 13 residues. Per germline, CDR1 KGHSH and CDR2 LQKENI. DNA of the CDR3: TGTGCCAGCTCACCGGGACAGGATCAGCCCCAGCATTTT. Encoded protein: CASSPGQDQPQHF.

The chain combines TRBV27 with TRBJ1-5; the D is unclear. V lost 3 bases and J 2 bases, leaving 11 bases between the germline ends. Germline-derived CDR1 and CDR2 are MNHEY and SMNVEV (reference sequence). The CDR3 is 15 amino acids. CDR3 sequence reads: CASSLALAGNQPQHF. In DNA form, the CDR3 reads TGTGCCAGCAGTTTGGCCCTGGCAGGCAATCAGCCCCAGCATTTT.

The J gene is TRBJ2-5, the V gene TRBV7-8, with 10 bases aligning to TRBD1. Germline-derived CDR1 and CDR2 are SGHVS and FQNEAQ. The CDR3 has 16 residues. V lost 1 base, J lost 5 bases, and 7 bases stayed unmatched. CDR3 DNA sequence: TGTGCCAGCAGCTTAGTTCGTCGGACAGGGGGGGAGACCCAGTACTTC. It translates to CASSLVRRTGGETQYF.

This chain links TRBV7-9 with TRBJ2-5; tentative D call: TRBD1 (5 bases). Germline lookup yields CDR1 SEHNR and CDR2 FQNEAQ (reference sequence). V was shortened by 4 bases and J by 0 bases, with 12 bases between the two germline ends. The CDR3 extends over 15 amino acids. CDR3 sequence reads: CASSSIRVYQETQYF. The CDR3 DNA reads as TGTGCCAGCAGCTCCATCAGGGTGTACCAAGAGACCCAGTACTTC. Looking up the rest from reference TRBV7-9 and TRBJ2-5 gives the full variable domain: DTGVSQNPRHKITKRGQNVTFRCDPISEHNRLYWYRQTLGQGPEFLTYFQNEAQLEKSRLLSDRFSAERPKGSFSTLEIQRTEQGDSAMYLCASSSIRVYQETQYFGPGTRLLVL.

V is TRBV6-5 and J is TRBJ1-1; the match to TRBD1 covers 9 bases. Trimming cost V 4 bases and J 0 bases; bases outside gene matches: 6. Germline CDR1 reads MNHEY; CDR2 reads SVGAGI. CDR3 length: 16 amino acids. The CDR3 nucleotides are TGTGCCAGCAGTTTAACAGGGGGCCTGATGAACACTGAAGCTTTCTTT. It yields the protein CASSLTGGLMNTEAFF.

The J gene is TRBJ2-3, the V gene TRBV9; 8 nucleotides align to TRBD1. The V and J ends lost 0 bases and 6 bases, in that order; junction bases with no gene match: 6. Germline CDR1 and CDR2: SGDLS and YYNGEE. CDR3 length: 15 residues. CDR3 amino acids: CASSVVGQGLDTQYF. The DNA for the CDR3 is TGTGCCAGCAGCGTAGTTGGACAGGGACTCGATACGCAGTATTTT.

The rearrangement uses TRBV6-5 and TRBJ2-3, with D tentatively TRBD1 (5 bases). The germline V and J ends were trimmed by 6 bases and 1 base, with 11 bases remaining between them. The CDR3 totals 14 residues. CDR1 and CDR2 from the germline V gene are MNHEY and SVGAGI. The CDR3 coding sequence is TGTGCCAGCAGAAATGGGGCCCGCACAGATACGCAGTATTTT. Translating gives CASRNGARTDTQYF.

A single count supports this clone. J is TRBJ2-1 and V is TRBV6-5, with 7 nucleotides matching TRBD2. The CDR3 totals 13 residues. CDR1 is MNHEY, CDR2 SVGAGI, per germline. The junction had 8 bases not matched to a gene; V was cut back by 11 bases and J by 4 bases. The CDR3 DNA sequence: TGTGCCTGTACGGCGGGGGAGTACAATGAGCAGTTCTTC. The encoded protein is CACTAGEYNEQFF.

The chain combines TRBV28 with TRBJ1-4, with 9 bases identical to TRBD1. CDR1 MDHEN and CDR2 SYDVKM come from the germline V gene. The CDR3 has 13 amino acids. V shed 6 bases and J 7 bases; nucleotides not matched to a gene: 3. The CDR3 DNA follows: TGTGCCAGCAGCCGGGACAGGGCTGAAAAACTGTTTTTT. As protein: CASSRDRAEKLFF.

On this clone: At one of its ends the junction is not consistent with the germline gene, which may arise from a read error. The chain employs TRBV7-9 and TRBJ1-4; 7 positions match TRBD1. Germline V gene data show CDR1 as SEHNR and CDR2 as FQNEAQ (reference sequence). This CDR3 has 15 amino acids. The CDR3 DNA is TGTTCCAGCAGCTTAGATTGGGACAGTAATGAAAAACTGTTTTTT. Its translation is CSSSLDWDSNEKLFF.

This clone appeared once. The genes are TRBV5-4 and TRBJ1-2; perhaps TRBD1 as D (6 bases). Germline CDR1 is SGHNT and CDR2 is YYREEE (reference sequence). The CDR3 sequence is 13 residues long. Trimming left V 2 bases short and J 8 bases short, with 13 bases between. The CDR3 loop is CASSLQGVEGYTF. The CDR3 DNA reads TGTGCCAGCAGCTTACAGGGCGTGGAGGGCTACACCTTC.

This chain joins TRBV23-1 and TRBJ2-7; 9 bases are a match to TRBD1. TRBV23-1 counts as an open reading frame of uncertain function. With 0 bases clipped from V and 6 bases from J, the junction kept 0 bases outside the gene matches. The CDR3 totals 13 residues. The CDR3 is CASSQSTGGEQYF. Written as DNA, the CDR3 is TGCGCCAGCAGTCAATCGACAGGGGGCGAGCAGTACTTC.

V usage is TRBV30 and J usage is TRBJ1-1; D ambiguous. The CDR3 is 12 residues long. The V end was cut by 4 bases, the J end by 2 bases, with 8 bases between. Germline assignment: CDR1 GTSNPN and CDR2 SVGIG (reference sequence). DNA of the CDR3: TGTGCCTGGACGGTGTCCAACACTGAAGCTTTCTTT. It is translated as CAWTVSNTEAFF.

The chain uses TRBV5-8 and TRBJ2-2; tentatively, D is TRBD2 (6 bases). The CDR3 sequence is 17 residues long. The germline V gene has CDR1 SGHTS and CDR2 YDEGEE. V was shortened by 2 bases and J by 3 bases, with 17 bases between the two germline ends. The CDR3 region has the DNA TGTGCCAGCAGCTTTAGTCGACGGGACTTCTACACCGGGGAGCTGTTTTTT. Translating it yields CASSFSRRDFYTGELFF.

The chain employs TRBV15 and TRBJ1-1, with a tentative D call TRBD1 (5 bases). CDR1 LNHNV and CDR2 YYDKDF come from the germline V gene (reference sequence). V was clipped by 0 bases and J by 1 base, with 15 bases between them. This CDR3 spans 17 amino acids. CDR3 DNA: TGTGCCACCAGCAGAGATGGGTACAGGACAACGAACACTGAAGCTTTCTTT. Translated: CATSRDGYRTTNTEAFF.

In this sample, this clone turned up a few times. The J gene is TRBJ1-5, the V gene TRBV11-2, with D possibly being TRBD1 (5 bases). Germline CDR1 reads SGHAT; CDR2 reads FQNNGV. Trimming cost V 0 bases and J 6 bases, with 6 bases left between them. The CDR3 contains 13 residues. The CDR3 DNA is TGTGCCAGCAGCTTAGAGCAGGGTCAGCCCCAGCATTTT. This translates into CASSLEQGQPQHF.

J is TRBJ2-3 and V is TRBV7-2; 8 bases are a match to TRBD1. CDR3 length: 16 residues. V trimming: 5 bases; J trimming: 2 bases; junction bases outside the gene matches: 9. Germline values: CDR1 SGHTA, CDR2 FQGNSA. CDR3 DNA: TGTGCCAGCAGCATCGGGACAGGTCTTCACACAGATACGCAGTATTTT. Its translation is CASSIGTGLHTDTQYF.

This clone was seen only a few times. One end of the junction does not line up with germline, which may come from a read error. This rearrangement joins TRBV7-9 to TRBJ2-5; TRBD1 aligns across 11 bases. This CDR3 comprises 15 residues. Germline V gene sequence: CDR1 SEHNR, CDR2 FQNEAQ (reference sequence). The CDR3 sequence: CSSSRAGTGGETQYF. The CDR3 bases are TGTTCCAGCAGCCGGGCCGGGACAGGGGGAGAGACCCAGTACTTC. The variable domain in full, completed from reference TRBV7-9 and TRBJ2-5, reads DTGVSQNPRHKITKRGQNVTFRCDPISEHNRLYWYRQTLGQGPEFLTYFQNEAQLEKSRLLSDRFSAERPKGSFSTLEIQRTEQGDSAMYLCSSSRAGTGGETQYFGPGTRLLVL.

A few counts support this clone. The chain uses TRBV5-1 and TRBJ2-6, with 7 bases lining up with TRBD2. Trimming took 0 bases from V and 0 from J; bases not matched to a gene: 6. Per the germline V gene, CDR1 is SGHRS and CDR2 is YFSETQ. There are 18 residues in the CDR3. DNA for the CDR3: TGCGCCAGCAGCTTGGGGGGAGGGACCTACTCTGGGGCCAACGTCCTGACTTTC. Amino acids: CASSLGGGTYSGANVLTF.

This chain joins TRBV30 and TRBJ1-2; maybe TRBD1 (5 bases). The CDR3 is 12 residues long. Per the germline V gene, CDR1 is GTSNPN and CDR2 is SVGIG (reference sequence). Trimming took 1 base from V and 7 from J, leaving 10 bases between them. As DNA, the CDR3 is TGTGCCTGGAGTGGAAGGGGTCGTGGCTACACCTTC. Translated: CAWSGRGRGYTF.